This is a list of T cell receptor beta chains from one sample in a study of CD8 T cells in Susac syndrome. TCRdb re-derived calls from the immunoSEQ multiplex PCR reads in MiXCR, one entry per CDR3 protein. The sample records roughly 150,000 distinct CDR3 sequences, about 95% being singletons. The sample comprised CD8+ T cells from PBMCs. All receptors come from a human donor with multiple sclerosis. Each CDR3 is given with its conserved first and last residue. The D gene is left open where the match is weak. The size entry is marked missing in some rows and otherwise reads once, few, many or a size class.

j_call | v_call | clone_size | d_call | cdr3_nt | cdr3_aa
TRBJ2-5 | TRBV3-1 | . | TRBD2 | TGTGCCAGCAGCCAAGATCTCGGTAGCGGGGGGGCCGGAGAGACCCAGTACTTC | CASSQDLGSGGAGETQYF
TRBJ1-2 | TRBV9 | . | TRBD1 | TGTGCCAGCAGCGTAGAGGGACAGGCCAACTATGGCTACACCTTC | CASSVEGQANYGYTF
TRBJ1-2 | TRBV29-1 | . | . | TGCAGCGTGAGCCCAGTGGCGACCTATGGCTACACCTTC | CSVSPVATYGYTF
TRBJ2-1 | TRBV13 | . | . | TGTGCCAGCAGCTTAGAGTCCGAGGGCTCCTACAATGAGCAGTTCTTC | CASSLESEGSYNEQFF
TRBJ2-3 | TRBV18 | . | . | TGTGCCAGCTCACCTGGGGGGCACGCCCAGTATTTT | CASSPGGHAQYF
TRBJ1-1 | TRBV5-1 | . | . | TGCGCCAGCAGAGGGACTGAAGCTTTCTTT | CASRGTEAFF
TRBJ1-2 | TRBV30 | . | . | TGTGCCGGCTCTTACCGTGGCTACACCTTC | CAGSYRGYTF
TRBJ1-2 | TRBV30 | . | . | TGTGCCTGGGGGCGACAGAATGGCTACACCTTC | CAWGRQNGYTF
TRBJ2-7 | TRBV9 | once | . | TGTGCCAGCAGCGTAAAAGAAGGGGCCTACGAGCAGTACTTC | CASSVKEGAYEQYF
TRBJ1-1 | TRBV29-1 | . | . | TGCAGCGTATCGAGAAGGGCCAGCTGGGACACTGAAGCTTTCTTT | CSVSRRASWDTEAFF
TRBJ1-1 | TRBV20-1 | . | . | TGCAGTGCTCCCGACAGACGGAACACTGAAGCTTTCTTT | CSAPDRRNTEAFF
TRBJ2-7 | TRBV3-1 | . | TRBD1 | TGTGCCAGCTCACGACAGGGCGAGGACGAGCAGTACTTC | CASSRQGEDEQYF
TRBJ2-2 | TRBV9 | once | TRBD1 | TGTGCCAGCAGCGTCCGGACAGGGAGACTGAACACCGGGGAGCTGTTTTTT | CASSVRTGRLNTGELFF
TRBJ1-5 | TRBV20-1 | . | . | TGCAGTGCTAGAGATGAGAGAGTTAATCAGCCCCAGCATTTT | CSARDERVNQPQHF
TRBJ1-6 | TRBV12-3/TRBV12-4 | . | . | TGTGCCAGCAGTCCAGGAAATGCCTCACCCCTCCACTTT | CASSPGNASPLHF
TRBJ2-5 | TRBV25-1 | . | . | TGTGCCAGCAGTGAATTCTTCGGAGAGACCCAGTACTTC | CASSEFFGETQYF
TRBJ2-1 | TRBV7-9 | once | TRBD1 | TGTGCCAGCAGTCACGACAGGGGGAAGCAGTTCTTC | CASSHDRGKQFF
TRBJ2-1 | TRBV5-1 | . | . | TGCGCCAGCAGCTTTGGGATTAATGAGCAGTTCTTC | CASSFGINEQFF
TRBJ2-1 | TRBV30 | . | . | TGTGCCTGGAGTGGTTCGGACCCCAATGAGCAGTTCTTC | CAWSGSDPNEQFF